This T cell receptor (beta chain) was identified during a study of T cell repertoires in cytomegalovirus infection. Background on the study: Public TCR beta signatures marked donors with CMV infection and the matching HLA.

The study, taken as a whole, reports: People with CMV and the relevant HLA were identified by cumulative public TCR beta family frequency. Predominance within the ex vivo response was attributable to HLA-C-restricted CMV-specific TCR beta clonotypes.

Germline V gives CDR1 SGHAT, CDR2 FQDESV (reference sequence). The CDR3 length is 14 residues. V gave up 8 bases and J gave up 3 bases, with 17 bases separating them. This clonotype has more than one count but fewer than ten. Antigen: not known. Each CDR3 protein is one row after TCRdb ran MiXCR on the reads. The data contain almost 500,000 distinct CDR3 sequences, about 11% of them singletons. The source is a human donor in good health (CMV status not recorded). Some clones in this sample may be carry-over from other donors' samples. This rearrangement joins TRBV11-1 to TRBJ2-7; D is possibly TRBD1 or TRBD2 (5 bases each). The sequenced material came from PBMCs. The CDR3 reads CASSLGRTFYEQYF. CDR3 bases: TGTGCCAGCTCCCTGGGACGGACCTTCTACGAGCAGTACTTC.